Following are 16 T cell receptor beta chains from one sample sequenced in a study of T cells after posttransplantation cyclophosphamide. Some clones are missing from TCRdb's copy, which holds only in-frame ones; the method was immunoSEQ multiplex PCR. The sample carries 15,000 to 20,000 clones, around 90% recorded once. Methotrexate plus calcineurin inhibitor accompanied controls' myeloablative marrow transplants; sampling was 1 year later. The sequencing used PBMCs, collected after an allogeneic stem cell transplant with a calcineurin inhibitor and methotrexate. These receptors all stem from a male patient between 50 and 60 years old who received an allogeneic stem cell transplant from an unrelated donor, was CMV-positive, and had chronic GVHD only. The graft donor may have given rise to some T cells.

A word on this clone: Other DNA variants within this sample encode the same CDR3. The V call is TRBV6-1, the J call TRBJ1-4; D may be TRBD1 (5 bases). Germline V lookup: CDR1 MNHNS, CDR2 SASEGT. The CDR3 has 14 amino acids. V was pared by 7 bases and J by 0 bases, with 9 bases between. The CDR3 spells CASTTGATNEKLFF. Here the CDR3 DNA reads TGTGCCAGCACCACGGGGGCAACTAATGAAAAACTGTTTTTT.

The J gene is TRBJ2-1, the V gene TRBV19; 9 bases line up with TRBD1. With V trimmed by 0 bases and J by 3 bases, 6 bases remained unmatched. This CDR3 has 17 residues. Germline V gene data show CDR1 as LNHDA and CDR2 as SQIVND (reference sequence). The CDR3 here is CASSIDWRTGVYNEQFF. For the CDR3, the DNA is TGTGCCAGTAGTATAGATTGGAGGACAGGGGTCTACAATGAGCAGTTCTTC.

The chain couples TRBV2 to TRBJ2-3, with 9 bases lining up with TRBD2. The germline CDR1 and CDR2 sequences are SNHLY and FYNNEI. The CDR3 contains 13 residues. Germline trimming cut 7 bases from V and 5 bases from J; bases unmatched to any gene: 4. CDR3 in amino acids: CASKGLAIDTQYF. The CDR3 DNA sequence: TGTGCCAGCAAGGGACTAGCAATAGATACGCAGTATTTT. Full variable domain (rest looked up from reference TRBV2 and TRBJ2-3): EPEVTQTPSHQVTQMGQEVILRCVPISNHLYFYWYRQILGQKVEFLVSFYNNEISEKSEIFDDQFSVERPDGSNFTLKIRSTKLEDSAMYFCASKGLAIDTQYFGPGTRLTVL.

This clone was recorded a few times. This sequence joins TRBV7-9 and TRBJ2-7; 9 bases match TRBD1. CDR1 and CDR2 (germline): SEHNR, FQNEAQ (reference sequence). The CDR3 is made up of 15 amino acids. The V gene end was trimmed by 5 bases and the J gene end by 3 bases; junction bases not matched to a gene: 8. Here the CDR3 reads CASSALDRGNYEQYF. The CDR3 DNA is TGTGCCAGCAGCGCATTGGACAGGGGCAACTACGAGCAGTACTTC.

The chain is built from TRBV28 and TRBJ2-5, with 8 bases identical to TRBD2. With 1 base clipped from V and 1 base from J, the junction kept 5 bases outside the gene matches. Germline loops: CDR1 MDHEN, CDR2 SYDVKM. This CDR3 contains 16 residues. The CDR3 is CASSLLSGRVQETQYF. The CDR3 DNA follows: TGTGCCAGCAGTTTATTGAGCGGGAGAGTCCAAGAGACCCAGTACTTC.

The CDR3 nucleotides read TGTGCCAGTAGTTCGCAGACAGGGTCTTCGAGCGAGCAGTACTTC. Translated: CASSSQTGSSSEQYF. V usage is TRBV19 and J usage is TRBJ2-7; 7 bases align to TRBD1. The CDR3 contains 15 residues. Unmatched junction bases numbered 13, after V lost 5 bases and J lost 6 bases. CDR1 and CDR2 (germline): LNHDA, SQIVND (reference sequence). Variable domain in full (rest from reference TRBV19 and TRBJ2-7): DGGITQSPKYLFRKEGQNVTLSCEQNLNHDAMYWYRQDPGQGLRLIYYSQIVNDFQKGDIAEGYSVSREKKESFPLTVTSAQKNPTAFYLCASSSQTGSSSEQYFGPGTRLTVT.

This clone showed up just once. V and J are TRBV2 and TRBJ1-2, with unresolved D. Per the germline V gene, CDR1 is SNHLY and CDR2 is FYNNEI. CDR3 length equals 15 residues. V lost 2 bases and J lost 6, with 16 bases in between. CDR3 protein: CASSELRADLDGYTF. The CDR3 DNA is TGTGCCAGCAGTGAATTGCGCGCCGATCTCGATGGCTACACCTTC. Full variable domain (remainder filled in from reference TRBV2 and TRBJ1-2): EPEVTQTPSHQVTQMGQEVILRCVPISNHLYFYWYRQILGQKVEFLVSFYNNEISEKSEIFDDQFSVERPDGSNFTLKIRSTKLEDSAMYFCASSELRADLDGYTFGSGTRLTVV.

CDR3 nucleotide sequence: TGTGCCAGCAGACCTAGACAGGGAAAAGACTACGAGCAGTACTTC. It encodes CASRPRQGKDYEQYF. V gene TRBV7-9 combines with J gene TRBJ2-7; 7 bases fit TRBD1. The CDR3 sequence is 15 residues long. The V and J ends lost 6 bases and 3 bases, in that order; junction bases with no gene match: 11. CDR1 and CDR2 (germline): SEHNR, FQNEAQ (reference sequence).

The CDR3 coding sequence is TGTGCCAGCAGCTCGGGACTAGCGGTTAGCACAGATACGCAGTATTTT. Translation: CASSSGLAVSTDTQYF. The gene calls are TRBV7-9 and TRBJ2-3; 11 bases agree with TRBD2. The germline V gene encodes CDR1 SEHNR and CDR2 FQNEAQ (reference sequence). The CDR3 is 16 residues long. V lost 4 bases to trimming and J lost 0 bases; unmatched junction nucleotides: 3.

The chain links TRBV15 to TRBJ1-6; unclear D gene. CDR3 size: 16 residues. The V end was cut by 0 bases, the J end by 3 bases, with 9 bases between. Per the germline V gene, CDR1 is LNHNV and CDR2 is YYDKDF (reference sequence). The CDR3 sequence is CATSRDPSVYNSPLHF. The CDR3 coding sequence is TGTGCCACCAGCAGAGATCCGTCCGTCTATAATTCACCCCTCCACTTT.

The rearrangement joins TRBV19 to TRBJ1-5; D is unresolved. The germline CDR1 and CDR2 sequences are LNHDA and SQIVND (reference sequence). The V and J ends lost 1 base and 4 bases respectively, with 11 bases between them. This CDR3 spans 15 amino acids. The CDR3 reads CASSIGIGVNQPQHF. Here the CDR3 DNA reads TGTGCCAGTAGTATAGGCATCGGGGTTAATCAGCCCCAGCATTTT.

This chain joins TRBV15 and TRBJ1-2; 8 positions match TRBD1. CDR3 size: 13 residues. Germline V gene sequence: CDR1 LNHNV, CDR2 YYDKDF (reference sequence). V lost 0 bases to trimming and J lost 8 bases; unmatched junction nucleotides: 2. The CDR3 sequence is CATSRDTGGGYTF. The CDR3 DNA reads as TGTGCCACCAGCAGAGATACAGGGGGAGGCTACACCTTC.

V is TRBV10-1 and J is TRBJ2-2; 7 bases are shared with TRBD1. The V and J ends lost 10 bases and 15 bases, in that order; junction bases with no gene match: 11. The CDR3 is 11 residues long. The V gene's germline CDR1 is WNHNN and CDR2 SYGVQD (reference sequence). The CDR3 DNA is TGCGCCAACTTACAGGGGAAGGCGATGTTTTTT. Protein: CANLQGKAMFF.

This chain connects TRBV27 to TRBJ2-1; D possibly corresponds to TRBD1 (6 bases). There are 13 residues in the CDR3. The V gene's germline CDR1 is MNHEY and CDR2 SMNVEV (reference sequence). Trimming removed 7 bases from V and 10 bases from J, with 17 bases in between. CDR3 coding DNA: TGTGCCAGCACAGGACAGCTTTCTGTCGAGCAGTTCTTC. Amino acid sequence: CASTGQLSVEQFF.

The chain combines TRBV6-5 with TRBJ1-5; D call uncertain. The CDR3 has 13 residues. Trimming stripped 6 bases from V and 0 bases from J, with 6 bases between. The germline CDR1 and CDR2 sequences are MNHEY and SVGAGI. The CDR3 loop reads CASSTYSNQPQHF. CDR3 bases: TGTGCCAGCAGCACCTATAGCAATCAGCCCCAGCATTTT.

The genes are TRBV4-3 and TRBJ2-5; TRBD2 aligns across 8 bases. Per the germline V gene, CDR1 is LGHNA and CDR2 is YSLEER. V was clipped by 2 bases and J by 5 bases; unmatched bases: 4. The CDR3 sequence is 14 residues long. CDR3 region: CASSQREGTETQYF. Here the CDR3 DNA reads TGCGCCAGCAGCCAACGGGAGGGCACGGAGACCCAGTACTTC.